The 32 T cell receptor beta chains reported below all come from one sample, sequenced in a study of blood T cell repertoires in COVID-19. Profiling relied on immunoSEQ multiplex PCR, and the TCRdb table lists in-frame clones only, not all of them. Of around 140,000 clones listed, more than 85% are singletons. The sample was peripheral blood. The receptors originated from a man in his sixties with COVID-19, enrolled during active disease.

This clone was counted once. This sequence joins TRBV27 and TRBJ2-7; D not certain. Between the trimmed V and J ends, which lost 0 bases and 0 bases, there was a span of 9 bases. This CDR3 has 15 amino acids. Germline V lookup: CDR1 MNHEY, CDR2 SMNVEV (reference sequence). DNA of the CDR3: TGTGCCAGCAGTTTATCGCGATTGTCCTCCTACGAGCAGTACTTC. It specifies CASSLSRLSSYEQYF.

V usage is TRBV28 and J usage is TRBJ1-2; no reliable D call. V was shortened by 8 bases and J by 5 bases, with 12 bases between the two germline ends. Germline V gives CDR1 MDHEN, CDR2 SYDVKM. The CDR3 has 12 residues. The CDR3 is CASVTPPYGYTF. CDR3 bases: TGTGCCAGCGTAACTCCACCATATGGCTACACCTTC.

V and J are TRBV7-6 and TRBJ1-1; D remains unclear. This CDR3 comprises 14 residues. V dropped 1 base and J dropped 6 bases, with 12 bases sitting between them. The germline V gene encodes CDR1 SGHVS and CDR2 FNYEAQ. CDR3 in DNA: TGTGCCAGCAGCTTAGAACCGGGGTTTCCTGAAGCTTTCTTT. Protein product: CASSLEPGFPEAFF.

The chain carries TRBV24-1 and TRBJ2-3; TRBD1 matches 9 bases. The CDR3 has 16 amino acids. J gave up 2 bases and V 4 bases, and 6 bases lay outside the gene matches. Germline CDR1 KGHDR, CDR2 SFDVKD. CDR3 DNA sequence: TGTGCCACCAGTGACCCGGGACAGGGATACACAGATACGCAGTATTTT. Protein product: CATSDPGQGYTDTQYF.

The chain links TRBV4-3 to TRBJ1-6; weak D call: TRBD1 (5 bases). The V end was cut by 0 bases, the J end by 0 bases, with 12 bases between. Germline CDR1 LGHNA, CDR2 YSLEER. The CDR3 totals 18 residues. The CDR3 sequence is CASSQDGTESSYNSPLHF. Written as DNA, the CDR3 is TGCGCCAGCAGCCAAGACGGGACTGAATCCTCCTATAATTCACCCCTCCACTTT.

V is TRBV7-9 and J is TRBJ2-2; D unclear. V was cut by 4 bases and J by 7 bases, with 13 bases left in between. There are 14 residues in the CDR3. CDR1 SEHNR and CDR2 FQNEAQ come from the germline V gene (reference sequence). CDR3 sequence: CASSSVSPGGELFF. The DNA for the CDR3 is TGTGCCAGCAGCTCCGTCAGTCCTGGCGGGGAGCTGTTTTTT.

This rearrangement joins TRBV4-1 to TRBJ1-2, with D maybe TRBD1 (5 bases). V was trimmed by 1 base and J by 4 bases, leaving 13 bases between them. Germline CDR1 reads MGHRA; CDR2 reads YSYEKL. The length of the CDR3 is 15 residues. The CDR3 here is CASSQAGGVFYGYTF. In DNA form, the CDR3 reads TGCGCCAGCAGCCAAGCGGGGGGGGTCTTCTATGGCTACACCTTC.

CDR3 region: CSAVYDNEQFF. The CDR3 DNA reads as TGCAGTGCAGTCTACGACAATGAGCAGTTCTTC. The J gene is TRBJ2-1, the V gene TRBV20-1, with D unclear. The V gene lost 6 bases and the J gene lost 5 bases, with 8 bases spanning the gap. CDR1 DFQATT and CDR2 SNEGSKA come from the germline V gene (reference sequence). This CDR3 region has 11 residues.

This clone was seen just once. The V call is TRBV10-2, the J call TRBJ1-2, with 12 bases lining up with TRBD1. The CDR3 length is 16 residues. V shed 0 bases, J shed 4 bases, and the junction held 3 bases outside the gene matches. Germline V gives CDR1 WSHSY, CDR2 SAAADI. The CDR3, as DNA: TGCGCCAGCAGTGAGTCGTCGGGACAGGGGGCCTATGGCTACACCTTC. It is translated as CASSESSGQGAYGYTF.

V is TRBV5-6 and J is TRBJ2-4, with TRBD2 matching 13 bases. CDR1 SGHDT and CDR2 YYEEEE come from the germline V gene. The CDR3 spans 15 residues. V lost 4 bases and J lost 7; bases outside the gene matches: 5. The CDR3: CASSLRTSGGNIQYF. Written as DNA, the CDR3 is TGTGCCAGCAGCCTCAGGACTAGCGGGGGTAACATTCAGTACTTC.

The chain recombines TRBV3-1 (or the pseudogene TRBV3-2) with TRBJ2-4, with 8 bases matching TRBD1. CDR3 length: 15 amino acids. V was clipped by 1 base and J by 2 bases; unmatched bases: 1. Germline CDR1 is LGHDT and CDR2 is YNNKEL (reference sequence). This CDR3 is CASSQGTGPKNIQYF. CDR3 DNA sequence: TGTGCCAGCAGCCAAGGGACAGGGCCCAAAAACATTCAGTACTTC.

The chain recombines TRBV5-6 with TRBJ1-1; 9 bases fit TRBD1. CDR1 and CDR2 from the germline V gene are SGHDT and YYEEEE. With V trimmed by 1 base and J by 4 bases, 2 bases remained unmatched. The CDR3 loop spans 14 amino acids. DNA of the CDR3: TGTGCCAGCAGCTTGCCGGGACAGGGCACTGAAGCTTTCTTT. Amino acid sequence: CASSLPGQGTEAFF.

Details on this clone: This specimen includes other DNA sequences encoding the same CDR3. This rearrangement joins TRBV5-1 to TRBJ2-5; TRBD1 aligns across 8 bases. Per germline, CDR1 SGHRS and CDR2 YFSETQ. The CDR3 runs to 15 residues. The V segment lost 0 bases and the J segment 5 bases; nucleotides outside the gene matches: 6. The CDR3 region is CASSLGQGAWETQYF. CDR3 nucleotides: TGCGCCAGCAGCTTGGGTCAGGGGGCTTGGGAGACCCAGTACTTC.

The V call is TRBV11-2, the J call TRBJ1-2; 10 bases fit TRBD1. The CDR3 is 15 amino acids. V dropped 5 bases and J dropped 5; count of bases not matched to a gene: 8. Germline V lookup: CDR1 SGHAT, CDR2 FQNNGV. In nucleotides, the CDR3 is TGTGCCAGCAGCCTGGGGACAGGGGTTAGGTATGGCTACACCTTC. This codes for CASSLGTGVRYGYTF.

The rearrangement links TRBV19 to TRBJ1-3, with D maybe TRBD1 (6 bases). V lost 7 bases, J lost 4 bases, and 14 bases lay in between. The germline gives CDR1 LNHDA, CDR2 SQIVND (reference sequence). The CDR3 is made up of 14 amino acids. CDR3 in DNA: TGTGCCAGTACGCTGGGGGCGAAAGGAAACACCATATATTTT. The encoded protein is CASTLGAKGNTIYF.

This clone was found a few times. CDR3 nucleotides: TGCAGCGTTGTCAGGGAAAGTTACTATGGCTACACCTTC. Protein sequence: CSVVRESYYGYTF. The chain links TRBV29-1 to TRBJ1-2; D possibly corresponds to TRBD1 (5 bases). The CDR3 is 13 amino acids. With 4 bases removed from V and 3 bases from J, the gap between germline ends came to 12 bases. Germline V gene lookup returns CDR1 SQVTM and CDR2 ANQGSEA.

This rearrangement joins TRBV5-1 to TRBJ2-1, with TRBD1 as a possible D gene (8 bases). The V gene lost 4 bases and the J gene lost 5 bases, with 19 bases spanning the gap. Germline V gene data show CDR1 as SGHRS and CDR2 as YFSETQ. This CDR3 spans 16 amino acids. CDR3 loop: CASSPGGMTGDNEQFF. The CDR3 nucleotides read TGCGCCAGCAGCCCCGGGGGGATGACAGGGGACAATGAGCAGTTCTTC.

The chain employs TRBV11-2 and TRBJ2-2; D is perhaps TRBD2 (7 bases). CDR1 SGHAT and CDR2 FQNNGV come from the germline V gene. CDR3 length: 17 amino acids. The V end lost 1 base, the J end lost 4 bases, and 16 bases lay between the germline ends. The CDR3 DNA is TGTGCCAGCAGCTTAGTTCCGGGGGGCCGCATCACCGGGGAGCTGTTTTTT. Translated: CASSLVPGGRITGELFF.

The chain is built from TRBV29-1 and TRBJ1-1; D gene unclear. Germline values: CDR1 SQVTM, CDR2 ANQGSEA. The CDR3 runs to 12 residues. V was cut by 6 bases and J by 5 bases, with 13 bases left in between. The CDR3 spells CSVTRSRTEAFF. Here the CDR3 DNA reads TGCAGCGTGACAAGAAGCCGGACTGAAGCTTTCTTT.

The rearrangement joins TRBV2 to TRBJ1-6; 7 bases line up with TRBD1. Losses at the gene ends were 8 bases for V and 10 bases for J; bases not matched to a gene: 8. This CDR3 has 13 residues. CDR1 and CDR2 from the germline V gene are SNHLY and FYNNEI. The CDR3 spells CASCDREESPLHF. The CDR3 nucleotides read TGTGCCAGCTGCGACAGGGAAGAATCACCCCTCCACTTT.

In DNA form, the CDR3 reads TGTGCCAGTAGTTCAGGACTAGCGGGGGTTACCGGGGAGCTGTTTTTT. It yields the protein CASSSGLAGVTGELFF. The chain employs TRBV19 and TRBJ2-2; 13 bases agree with TRBD2. The CDR3 has 16 residues. With V trimmed by 5 bases and J by 5 bases, 5 bases remained unmatched. Germline CDR1 and CDR2: LNHDA and SQIVND (reference sequence).

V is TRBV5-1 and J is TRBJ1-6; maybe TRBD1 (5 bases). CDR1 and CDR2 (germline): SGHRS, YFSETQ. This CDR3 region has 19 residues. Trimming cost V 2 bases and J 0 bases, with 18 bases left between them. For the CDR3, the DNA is TGCGCCAGCAGCTTTGGGGCGTCGGGTGGTAGCTCCTATAATTCACCCCTCCACTTT. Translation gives CASSFGASGGSSYNSPLHF.

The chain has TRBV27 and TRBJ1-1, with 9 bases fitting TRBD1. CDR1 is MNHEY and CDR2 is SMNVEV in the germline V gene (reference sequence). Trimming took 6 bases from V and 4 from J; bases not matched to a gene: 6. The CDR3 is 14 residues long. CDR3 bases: TGTGCCAGCAGCCGGGACAGGGAAGTCACTGAAGCTTTCTTT. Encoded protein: CASSRDREVTEAFF.

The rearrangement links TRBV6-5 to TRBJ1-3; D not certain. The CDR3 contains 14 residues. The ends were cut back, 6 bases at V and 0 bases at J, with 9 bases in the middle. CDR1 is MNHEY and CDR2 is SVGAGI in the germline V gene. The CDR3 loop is CASRLSRSGNTIYF. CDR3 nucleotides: TGTGCCAGCAGACTGTCCCGCTCTGGAAACACCATATATTTT.

The CDR3 reads CASSLPTHSRDRGNQPQHF. CDR3 bases: TGTGCCAGCAGTTTACCAACCCACTCCCGGGACAGGGGAAATCAGCCCCAGCATTTT. The chain carries TRBV28 and TRBJ1-5, with TRBD1 matching 10 bases. Germline loops: CDR1 MDHEN, CDR2 SYDVKM. The CDR3 covers 19 residues. V lost 2 bases to trimming and J lost 4 bases; unmatched junction nucleotides: 14.

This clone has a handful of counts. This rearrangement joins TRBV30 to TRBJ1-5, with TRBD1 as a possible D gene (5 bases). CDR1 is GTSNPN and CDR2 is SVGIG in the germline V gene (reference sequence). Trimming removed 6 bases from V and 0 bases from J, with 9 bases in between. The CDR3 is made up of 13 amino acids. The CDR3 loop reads CACTGSSNQPQHF. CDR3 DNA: TGTGCCTGCACAGGCAGTAGCAATCAGCCCCAGCATTTT.

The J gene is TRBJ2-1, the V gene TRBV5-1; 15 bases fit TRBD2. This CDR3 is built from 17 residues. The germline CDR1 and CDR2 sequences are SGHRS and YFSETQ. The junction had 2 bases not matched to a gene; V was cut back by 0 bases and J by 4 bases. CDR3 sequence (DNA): TGCGCCAGCAGCTTGGCCGGGACTAGCGGGGGGTACAATGAGCAGTTCTTC. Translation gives CASSLAGTSGGYNEQFF.

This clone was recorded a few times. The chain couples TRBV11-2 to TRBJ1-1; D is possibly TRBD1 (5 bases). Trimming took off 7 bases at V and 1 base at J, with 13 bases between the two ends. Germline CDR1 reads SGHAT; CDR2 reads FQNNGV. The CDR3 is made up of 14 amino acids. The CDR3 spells CASTSLGGNTEAFF. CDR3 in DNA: TGTGCCAGCACCTCCTTGGGGGGGAACACTGAAGCTTTCTTT.

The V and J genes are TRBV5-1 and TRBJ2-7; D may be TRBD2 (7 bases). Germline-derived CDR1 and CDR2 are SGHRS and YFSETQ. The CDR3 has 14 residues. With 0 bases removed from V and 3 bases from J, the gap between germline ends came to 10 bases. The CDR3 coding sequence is TGCGCCAGCAGCTTGGGAGGGGGGGGCTACGAGCAGTACTTC. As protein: CASSLGGGGYEQYF. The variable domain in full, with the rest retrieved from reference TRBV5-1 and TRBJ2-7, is KAGVTQTPRYLIKTRGQQVTLSCSPISGHRSVSWYQQTPGQGLQFLFEYFSETQRNKGNFPGRFSGRQFSNSRSEMNVSTLELGDSALYLCASSLGGGGYEQYFGPGTRLTVT.

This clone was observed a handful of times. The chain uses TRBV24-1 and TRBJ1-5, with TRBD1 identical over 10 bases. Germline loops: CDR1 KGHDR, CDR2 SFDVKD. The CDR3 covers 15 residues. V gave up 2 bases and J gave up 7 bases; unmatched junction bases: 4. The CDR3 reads CATSDSGTGEQPQHF. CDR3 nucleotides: TGTGCCACCAGTGATTCCGGGACAGGGGAGCAGCCCCAGCATTTT.

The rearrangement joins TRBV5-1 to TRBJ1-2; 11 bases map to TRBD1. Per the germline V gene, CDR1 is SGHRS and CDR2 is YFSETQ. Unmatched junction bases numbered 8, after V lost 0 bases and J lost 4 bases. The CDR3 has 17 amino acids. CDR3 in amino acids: CASSLGQDRGRFYGYTF. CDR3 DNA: TGCGCCAGCAGCTTGGGGCAGGACAGGGGGCGATTCTATGGCTACACCTTC.

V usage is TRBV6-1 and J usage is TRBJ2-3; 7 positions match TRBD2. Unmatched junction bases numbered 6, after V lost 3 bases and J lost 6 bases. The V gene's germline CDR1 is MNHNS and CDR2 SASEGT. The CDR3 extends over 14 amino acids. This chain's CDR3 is CASSESGKMDTQYF. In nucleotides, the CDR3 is TGTGCCAGCAGTGAGAGCGGGAAGATGGATACGCAGTATTTT.